Each of the 3 T cell receptor beta chains below was sequenced from the same sample in a study of blood T cell repertoires in COVID-19 (dated by TCRdb to about 2020). Libraries were built with the immunoSEQ multiplex PCR assay. In TCRdb, the immuneACCESS table is reduced to in-frame sequences with V and J assigned. These tables do not hold every clone; where another copy was compared, an unresolved V gene accounts for under half, and the others remain unexplained. In this sample the table shows about 250,000 clones, roughly 86% of which occur a single time. The ten largest clones add up to roughly 6.2% of the sample. Sequencing was performed on peripheral blood. These receptors were collected from a woman older than 75 with COVID-19, enrolled during active disease.

This chain joins TRBV19 and TRBJ1-2; 8 bases are shared with TRBD1. Germline loops: CDR1 LNHDA, CDR2 SQIVND (reference sequence). J gave up 1 base and V 4 bases, and 8 bases lay outside the gene matches. This CDR3 comprises 16 residues. The CDR3: CASSTTGDNYNYGYTF. The CDR3 bases are TGTGCCAGTAGTACGACAGGGGATAATTATAACTATGGCTACACCTTC.

The chain employs TRBV19 and TRBJ1-1; 9 bases agree with TRBD1. This CDR3 comprises 14 residues. In germline, CDR1 is LNHDA, CDR2 SQIVND (reference sequence). The V and J ends lost 5 bases and 5 bases, in that order; junction bases with no gene match: 6. Here the CDR3 DNA reads TGTGCCAGTAGTTTCGGACAGGGGAGAACTGAAGCTTTCTTT. It codes for CASSFGQGRTEAFF.

A few counts support this clone. The chain couples TRBV5-1 to TRBJ2-7; a weak D match, TRBD1 (5 bases). This CDR3 is 14 amino acids long. V was trimmed by 0 bases and J by 0 bases, leaving 7 bases between them. Germline V gene lookup returns CDR1 SGHRS and CDR2 YFSETQ. CDR3 nucleotide sequence: TGCGCCAGCAGCTTGGGTCAGGGCTCCTACGAGCAGTACTTC. This sequence encodes CASSLGQGSYEQYF. The full variable domain, in which reference TRBV5-1 and TRBJ2-7 provide the parts outside the CDR3, is KAGVTQTPRYLIKTRGQQVTLSCSPISGHRSVSWYQQTPGQGLQFLFEYFSETQRNKGNFPGRFSGRQFSNSRSEMNVSTLELGDSALYLCASSLGQGSYEQYFGPGTRLTVT.